This T cell receptor (beta chain) comes out of a study of cytomegalovirus exposure and HLA in healthy donors (dated by TCRdb to the late 2010s). A note on the overall study: The 500 to 700 repertoires of the first cohort and the 120 validation repertoires were produced on the same platform, according to a later analysis. In addition to the first cohort of hundreds of subjects, a separate validation cohort of 120 different subjects was used. The aim of the study was to test whether cataloging public T cell receptors could identify signatures of past pathogen exposure. To predict cytomegalovirus infection status, the study combined high-throughput TCR immunosequencing, statistical association of individual TCRs with disease status, and machine learning. General study outcomes and caveats: The study listed 164 TCR beta chains as associated with cytomegalovirus. All 120 or so repertoires were used to score co-occurrence in the validation cohort in a later analysis, because that analysis had no HLA typing for the cohort. The authors suggested that the approach could potentially be generalized to other disease states and immunological phenotypes. Subsequent analysis determined that TCRs grouped into clusters in the first cohort also showed a tendency toward co-occurrence across the approximately 110 validation repertoires, and 85% to 95% of cluster scores exceeded 0. A few of the identified cytomegalovirus-associated TCR beta chains were confirmed in vitro to be specific for cytomegalovirus antigens. Cytomegalovirus status was reported to be diagnosed by the classifier with high specificity and sensitivity in both the original and validation cohorts. Across donors, most TCR sequences were observed very rarely, whereas some public TCRs were present in many individuals.

A remark on this clone: Its cognate antigen has yet to be identified. No much larger clone exists at a distance of one base, and base qualities are not known.

V loses 11 bases, J loses 7 bases, and the germline ends lie 17 bases apart. The CDR3 spans 13 residues, from the cysteine through the phenylalanine. The sequence is cut down to CDR3 DNA, 39 bases in frame from base 1. The germline V gene sets CDR1 to MNHEY and CDR2 to SVGAGI. The library came from the immunoSEQ multiplex PCR assay. On the study's bioinformatics: A statistical classification framework was built for diagnosing cytomegalovirus status from the catalog of TCR beta chain sequences. Here the immuneACCESS table is served through TCRdb, limited to in-frame sequences with V and J called. Missing clones are a known gap in these copies; in checked studies unresolved V genes cover under half, and the rest lacks a known reason. V, J and clone size are those of that table, while D and trimming were read from the DNA. The sample yields roughly 180,000 clones; 86% were counted once. The top ten clones comprise around 7.2% of the sample.

Donors formed part of the validation cohort, which comprised over a hundred subjects and was distinct from the first cohort of fewer than 750 subjects. The chain uses TRBV6-5 and TRBJ1-4; the D gene is possibly TRBD1, with 6 bases matching. The sample taken for sequencing was PBMCs. This TCR derives from a man aged 25 to 40 in good health and CMV-seropositive. The sequenced DNA: TGTGCCTGTGGGAACAGGGTTGGTGAAAAACTGTTTTTT. It codes for CACGNRVGEKLFF.